The T cell receptor (beta chain) under discussion was sequenced for a study of prognosis after radiotherapy for stage I lung cancer. Study as a whole: Roughly 14 of the patients presented with newly diagnosed primary stage I lung tumors; a few had oligometastatic NSCLC following surgical resection of the primary tumor. No significant progression was observed in some 15 patients, whereas four developed distant metastases a median of about 7 months after radiotherapy. Study-wide results and limits: Patients who developed distant metastases had lower Shannon entropy after stereotactic body radiation therapy.

Trimming took 4 bases from V and 1 from J, leaving 7 bases between them. Germline assignment: CDR1 SGHVS and CDR2 FQNEAQ. This CDR3 comprises 13 residues. With two-round multiplex PCR, TCR beta CDR3 sequences were amplified from genomic DNA. Primers (each specific to one TRBV or TRBJ gene) were used in first-round PCR. One entry per CDR3 protein results from TCRdb running MiXCR on the multiplex PCR reads. Here the sample spans 15,000 to 20,000 distinct CDR3 sequences, over 25% being singletons. In this sample, this clonotype turned up many times. Its matching antigen is unknown. Material: PBMCs, obtained before or after stereotactic body radiation therapy (not recorded which). The sequence came from a donor aged 50 or older with non-small cell lung cancer. The chain recombines TRBV7-8 with TRBJ1-2; D is perhaps TRBD1 (6 bases). As DNA, the CDR3 is TGTGCCAGCAGCTACAGGGTTAACTATGGCTACACCTTC. As protein: CASSYRVNYGYTF.